This T cell receptor beta chain derives from a study of cytomegalovirus exposure and HLA in healthy donors. 13 Jbeta primers and 60 Vbeta primers were used for the PCR. TCRdb's copy holds only in-frame clones and misses some; the assay was immunoSEQ multiplex PCR. There are under 200,000 clones in the sample; around 80% occur only once, and around 9.1% lies in the top ten. CDR3 size: 16 residues. The V segment lost 5 bases and the J segment 3 bases; nucleotides outside the gene matches: 12. Germline V gene sequence: CDR1 SEHNR, CDR2 FQNEAQ (reference sequence). The clonotype was recovered from a male donor in good health and CMV-seropositive. The chain is built from TRBV7-9 and TRBJ1-2; 7 bases are a match to TRBD1. The specimen sequenced was PBMCs. In DNA form, the CDR3 reads TGTGCCAGCAGCATGCTGACCGAAGGGGGCTACTATGGCTACACCTTC. The encoded protein is CASSMLTEGGYYGYTF.